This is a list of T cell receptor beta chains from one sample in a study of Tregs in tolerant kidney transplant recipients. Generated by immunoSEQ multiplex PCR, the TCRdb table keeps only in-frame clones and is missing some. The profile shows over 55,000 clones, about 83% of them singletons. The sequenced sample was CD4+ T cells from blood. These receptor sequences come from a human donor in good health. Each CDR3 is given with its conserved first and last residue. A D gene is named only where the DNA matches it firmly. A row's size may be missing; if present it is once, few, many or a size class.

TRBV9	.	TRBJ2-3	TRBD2	TGTGCCAGCTCCGTACTAGCGGTTTTTGGGGATACGCAGTATTTT	CASSVLAVFGDTQYF
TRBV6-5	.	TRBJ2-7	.	TGTGCCAGCAGCGCCCACAGGGCGGGTGGCTACGAGCAGTACTTC	CASSAHRAGGYEQYF
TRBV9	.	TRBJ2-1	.	TGTGCCAGCAGCGTTTCTTCAGCGGCCTACAATGAGCAGTTCTTC	CASSVSSAAYNEQFF
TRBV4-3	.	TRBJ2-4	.	TGCGCCAGCAGCCAAGATATGAACGCCGGAAACATTCAGTACTTC	CASSQDMNAGNIQYF
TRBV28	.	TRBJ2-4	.	TGTGCCAGTTCTATAGCGCGAAACATTCAGTACTTC	CASSIARNIQYF
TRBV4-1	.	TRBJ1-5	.	TGCGCCAGCAGCCCGACAGCGACAGGTCAGCCCCAGCATTTT	CASSPTATGQPQHF
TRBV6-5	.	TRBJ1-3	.	TGTGCCAGCAGTAGGGGCTCTGGAAACACCATATATTTT	CASSRGSGNTIYF
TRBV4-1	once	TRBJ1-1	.	TGCGCCAGCAGCCAAGTAACAATTCGCCTGGGGGCGCACACTGAAGCTTTCTTT	CASSQVTIRLGAHTEAFF
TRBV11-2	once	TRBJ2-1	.	TGTGCCAGCAGCCAGAGCTCCTACAATGAGCAGTTCTTC	CASSQSSYNEQFF
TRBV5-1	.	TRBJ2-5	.	TGCGCCAGCAGCCTGGATGGACTAAGGATTGGGGAGACCCAGTACTTC	CASSLDGLRIGETQYF